Listed below are T cell receptor beta chains from one sample, sequenced in a study of shared clonotypes between healthy human individuals. Sequencing was performed with immunoSEQ multiplex PCR; in TCRdb, only in-frame clones are kept and a portion is missing. The sample lists roughly 2,000,000 clones; about 95% were seen once. The material sequenced was naive CD8+ T cells sorted from blood. The source is a man in his late teens or twenties in good health. The CDR3 runs from the conserved cysteine through the conserved F or W. A D gene is named only where the DNA matches it firmly. Expanded clones get a size class; other rows say once, few or many, or leave the size out.

clone_size	v_call	d_call	j_call	cdr3_nt	cdr3_aa
NA	TRBV13	NA	TRBJ2-7	TGTGCCAGCAGCCCGGCCGGGGGCACCAGGGCCTACGAGCAGTACTTC	CASSPAGGTRAYEQYF
once	TRBV7-9	NA	TRBJ1-2	TGTGCCAGCAGCTTAGTTCAGGGATTCAACCATGGCTACACCTTC	CASSLVQGFNHGYTF
NA	TRBV7-6	NA	TRBJ2-1	TGTGCCAGCAGCTTAGCCGACAATGAGCAGTTCTTC	CASSLADNEQFF
NA	TRBV5-4	TRBD2	TRBJ2-7	TGTGCCAGCAGCTTGGGTAGCGGGGGGTCCTACGAGCAGTACTTC	CASSLGSGGSYEQYF
few	TRBV27	NA	TRBJ2-1	TGTGCCAGCAGTTTACAGGGTAATGAGCAGTTCTTC	CASSLQGNEQFF
NA	TRBV4-1	TRBD2	TRBJ2-7	TGCGCCAGCAGCCAAGATAATCCCCGGACTAGCGGGTTCTACGAGCAGTACTTC	CASSQDNPRTSGFYEQYF
NA	TRBV30	NA	TRBJ2-1	TGTGCCTGGACCGGTCTGGGGAACAATGAGCAGTTCTTC	CAWTGLGNNEQFF
NA	TRBV27	NA	TRBJ2-3	TGTGCTGACCAGAGGGTAATCCCCCCTACAGATACGCAGTATTTT	CADQRVIPPTDTQYF
NA	TRBV14	NA	TRBJ2-7	TGTGCCAGCAGCCAAGAGCAGGGCCCCTCCTACGAGCAGTACTTC	CASSQEQGPSYEQYF
once	TRBV4-2	NA	TRBJ2-1	TGTGCCAGCAGCTGGTACTCCTTCGATGAGCAGTTCTTC	CASSWYSFDEQFF
NA	TRBV27	NA	TRBJ2-7	TGTGCCAGCAGTTCCCTCTTGGGGACCGAGGCCTACGAGCAGTACTTC	CASSSLLGTEAYEQYF
NA	TRBV5-6	NA	TRBJ2-1	TGTGCCAGCCTAGCGACCTTCCGTAATGAGCAGTTCTTC	CASLATFRNEQFF
NA	TRBV19	NA	TRBJ2-1	TGTGCCAGTACGAGGCGTCCTTCCTACAATGAGCAGTTCTTC	CASTRRPSYNEQFF
NA	TRBV28	NA	TRBJ2-5	TGTGCCAGCAGTTTTCTGGGGTGGGAGACCCAGTACTTC	CASSFLGWETQYF
NA	TRBV6-5	NA	TRBJ2-5	TGTGCCAGCACCCCAGCGGCCGGGGAGACCCAGTACTTC	CASTPAAGETQYF
once	TRBV7-7	TRBD2	TRBJ2-3	TGTGCTAGCAGTCGGACTAGCGGGAGTACAGATACGCAGTATTTT	CASSRTSGSTDTQYF
NA	TRBV28	NA	TRBJ1-2	TGTGCCAGCAGTCCTCGATCCGGGGGCTATGGCTACACCTTC	CASSPRSGGYGYTF
NA	TRBV11-2	NA	TRBJ1-1	TGTGCCAGCAGCTTGGACGTTTTGAACACTGAAGCTTTCTTT	CASSLDVLNTEAFF
NA	TRBV5-1	TRBD1	TRBJ2-1	TGCGCCAGCAGCCAGGACAGGGCCTCCTACAATGAGCAGTTCTTC	CASSQDRASYNEQFF
NA	TRBV7-9	NA	TRBJ1-4	TGTGCCAGCAGCCCAGTATGGGAAAAACTGTTTTTT	CASSPVWEKLFF
NA	TRBV7-9	NA	TRBJ1-3	TGTGCCAGCAGCTTAGGTCACCTGGGAGGAAACACCATATATTTT	CASSLGHLGGNTIYF
NA	TRBV7-2	NA	TRBJ1-1	TGTGCCAGCAGCTTAGTCGCAGTTTCTGAAGCTTTCTTT	CASSLVAVSEAFF
NA	TRBV6-5	TRBD2	TRBJ2-1	TGTGCCAGCAGTTACTCGGAGCGGGGGGGCTACAATGAGCAGTTCTTC	CASSYSERGGYNEQFF
NA	TRBV27	NA	TRBJ1-1	TGTGCCAGCAGGTTACAGGGTCGGATGAACACTGAAGCTTTCTTT	CASRLQGRMNTEAFF
NA	TRBV2	NA	TRBJ1-4	TGTGCCAGCAGCCCACACACACAGGGATCCGAAGGGGACGGGGGAAAACTGTTTTTT	CASSPHTQGSEGDGGKLFF
NA	TRBV4-1	NA	TRBJ1-3	TGCGCCAGCAGCCAAGTTGGGGGTGGAAACACCATATATTTT	CASSQVGGGNTIYF
NA	TRBV4-3	NA	TRBJ2-1	TGCGCCAGCAGCCAAGAAGTCCGGCGCCACGCTGGGAACCCCGGTGAGCAGTTCTTC	CASSQEVRRHAGNPGEQFF
NA	TRBV6-5	NA	TRBJ1-1	TGTGCCAGCAGTTACTCGACGGCGAACACTGAAGCTTTCTTT	CASSYSTANTEAFF
NA	TRBV5-1	NA	TRBJ2-1	TGCGCCAGCAGCTTGGCCTCGGGCTCTAATGAGCAGTTCTTC	CASSLASGSNEQFF
few	TRBV13	TRBD1	TRBJ1-6	TGTGCCAGCAGCTCAATAGACAGGGGATCCATTTCACCCCTCCACTTT	CASSSIDRGSISPLHF
NA	TRBV7-9	NA	TRBJ1-1	TGTGCCAGCAGCTTAGGAGACTGGGGAGCGAACACTGAAGCTTTCTTT	CASSLGDWGANTEAFF
NA	TRBV4-1	NA	TRBJ1-4	TGCGCCAGCAGCCAATTGACCCGTGATGAAAAACTGTTTTTT	CASSQLTRDEKLFF
NA	TRBV5-1	NA	TRBJ2-5	TGCGCCAGCAGGGAGGGGCTCCAAGAGACCCAGTACTTC	CASREGLQETQYF
once	TRBV6-6	NA	TRBJ1-4	TGTGCCAGCAGTTACGACGGGCTCCTCAGAGCGGAAAAACTGTTTTTT	CASSYDGLLRAEKLFF
NA	TRBV2	NA	TRBJ2-7	TGTGCCAGCAGAGACCCACAGGAGAACTACGAGCAGTACTTC	CASRDPQENYEQYF
NA	TRBV6-5	NA	TRBJ1-5	TGTGCCAGCAGTCAAAACTCTGCAGAACAGCCCCAGCATTTT	CASSQNSAEQPQHF
NA	TRBV30	NA	TRBJ1-5	TGTGCCTGGAGTGTATTGGGGAGGGCTGCACGGCAGCCCCAGCATTTT	CAWSVLGRAARQPQHF
NA	TRBV27	TRBD2	TRBJ2-3	TGTGCCAGCAGTCCCCCGGGGCTAGCGGTCCGGGATACGCAGTATTTT	CASSPPGLAVRDTQYF
NA	TRBV7-2	TRBD1	TRBJ2-6	TGTGCCAGCAGCTCCTGGACAGGGATACTCTCTGGGGCCAACGTCCTGACTTTC	CASSSWTGILSGANVLTF
once	TRBV13	TRBD2	TRBJ2-3	TGTGCCAGCAGCCGGGGGGAATGGGATACGCAGTATTTT	CASSRGEWDTQYF
NA	TRBV30	TRBD1	TRBJ1-3	TGTGCCTGGGACAGGGGAAACGACGGAAACACCATATATTTT	CAWDRGNDGNTIYF
NA	TRBV10-3	TRBD2	TRBJ2-7	TGTGCCATCAGCACTAGCGGGAACCACTACGAGCAGTACTTC	CAISTSGNHYEQYF
once	TRBV11-2	NA	TRBJ2-7	TGTGCCAGCAGCTGGACCTCCTACGAGCAGTACTTC	CASSWTSYEQYF
once	TRBV5-1	NA	TRBJ2-7	TGCGCCAGCAGCTTCTTTCCAGGGGAGTACGAGCAGTACTTC	CASSFFPGEYEQYF
NA	TRBV7-6	NA	TRBJ2-7	TGTGCCAGCAGCTTACTGGCAGGGCTTGGCGAGCAGTACTTC	CASSLLAGLGEQYF
NA	TRBV12-5	TRBD2	TRBJ2-1	TGTGCTAGTGCAACGGGACTAGCGGGACGGGGTGAGCAGTTCTTC	CASATGLAGRGEQFF
NA	TRBV2	NA	TRBJ2-1	TGTGCCAGCAGTGTAGGAGGGGCGGGTGAGCAGTTCTTC	CASSVGGAGEQFF
NA	TRBV5-1	NA	TRBJ1-1	TGCGCCAGCAGCCTTTTTTCCCGACAGATATTGGATGAAGCTTTCTTT	CASSLFSRQILDEAFF
NA	TRBV6-1	NA	TRBJ1-1	TGTGCCAGCAGTAAAGGGGGGGTGGGAGCTTTCTTT	CASSKGGVGAFF
NA	TRBV5-4	NA	TRBJ2-7	TGTGCCAGCAGCTTCGGCGGCGAGCAGTACTTC	CASSFGGEQYF
NA	TRBV28	NA	TRBJ2-7	TGTGCCAGCGTCCGAGGGAATATGGGCTACGAGCAGTACTTC	CASVRGNMGYEQYF
NA	TRBV19	TRBD2	TRBJ2-3	TGTGCCAGTAGTATAGTAACTAGCGGGAGCCTGGATACGCAGTATTTT	CASSIVTSGSLDTQYF
NA	TRBV7-6	NA	TRBJ2-2	TGTGCCAGCAGCTTAGGGGCCGAGGCCGGGGAGCTGTTTTTT	CASSLGAEAGELFF
NA	TRBV6-1	NA	TRBJ2-2	TGTGCCAGCAGTGAGGGCAGGGGGAACACCGGGGAGCTGTTTTTT	CASSEGRGNTGELFF
once	TRBV6-6	NA	TRBJ1-3	TGTGCCAGCAGTTACGCTTCGTCGTTGGGAAACACCATATATTTT	CASSYASSLGNTIYF
NA	TRBV2	NA	TRBJ2-2	TGTGCCAGCTCCGACGACGGGAACACCGGGGAGCTGTTTTTT	CASSDDGNTGELFF
NA	TRBV13	NA	TRBJ1-2	TGTGCCAGCAGCTTAGAGGGGGGGTATGGCTACACCTTC	CASSLEGGYGYTF